This TCR beta chain originates from a study of blood T cell repertoires in COVID-19. Overall study context: Spain, Italy and the United States supplied samples that represented acute and convalescent COVID-19. The cDNA or gDNA used as material had been derived from T cells, B-cell-depleted T cells, or PBMCs.

How the authors handled the data: Quantification of nucleated cells was approximated via reference gene primer amplification. Clones were sequenced by immunoSEQ multiplex PCR, and TCRdb holds only the in-frame ones, with some missing. V, J and clone size are those of that table, while D and trimming were read from the DNA. The table includes about 71,000 clones, more than 75% detected once. The germline V gene has CDR1 SGHTA and CDR2 FQGNSA. V lost 2 bases, J lost 1 base, and 11 bases stayed unmatched. The length of the CDR3 is 18 residues. Sequencing was carried out using peripheral blood. The source is a woman aged 80 or over with acute or convalescent COVID-19. The chain has TRBV7-2 and TRBJ2-7, with 10 bases aligning to TRBD2. The CDR3 bases are TGTGCCAGCAGCTTAACACCCAGGACTAGCGGATCTTCCTACGAGCAGTACTTC. Residues: CASSLTPRTSGSSYEQYF.